This TCR beta chain was recorded in a study of cytomegalovirus exposure and HLA in healthy donors. This clone has more than one count but fewer than ten. Antigen: not known. Germline V gene lookup returns CDR1 SGHNT and CDR2 YYREEE (reference sequence). CDR3 length: 19 residues. V lost 4 bases to trimming and J lost 3 bases; unmatched junction nucleotides: 18. 60 Vbeta and 13 Jbeta primers were used in PCR. Assay used: immunoSEQ multiplex PCR; TCRdb lists only in-frame clones, some missing. The repertoire holds fewer than 150,000 clones, with around 70% as singletons. Regarding the study as a whole: It was 150 to 200 TCR beta chains that were listed as cytomegalovirus-associated. In a later analysis, most CMV-associated TCR beta chains appeared HLA-restricted. Compared with the approximately 680-donor mean, an Asian-associated ancestry cluster reportedly had fewer N-insertions, according to a later analysis.

This receptor was identified in a woman aged 40-49 years in good health and CMV-seropositive. The V and J genes are TRBV5-4 and TRBJ2-7, with 11 bases that match TRBD2. The sequenced material came from PBMCs. The CDR3 DNA sequence: TGTGCCAGCAGCCCTGTTGGGGGGGCTCTAGCGGGGGGCAACTACGAGCAGTACTTC. It codes for CASSPVGGALAGGNYEQYF. Full variable domain (outside the CDR3, taken from reference TRBV5-4 and TRBJ2-7): ETGVTQSPTHLIKTRGQQVTLRCSSQSGHNTVSWYQQALGQGPQFIFQYYREEENGRGNFPPRFSGLQFPNYSSELNVNALELDDSALYLCASSPVGGALAGGNYEQYFGPGTRLTVT.